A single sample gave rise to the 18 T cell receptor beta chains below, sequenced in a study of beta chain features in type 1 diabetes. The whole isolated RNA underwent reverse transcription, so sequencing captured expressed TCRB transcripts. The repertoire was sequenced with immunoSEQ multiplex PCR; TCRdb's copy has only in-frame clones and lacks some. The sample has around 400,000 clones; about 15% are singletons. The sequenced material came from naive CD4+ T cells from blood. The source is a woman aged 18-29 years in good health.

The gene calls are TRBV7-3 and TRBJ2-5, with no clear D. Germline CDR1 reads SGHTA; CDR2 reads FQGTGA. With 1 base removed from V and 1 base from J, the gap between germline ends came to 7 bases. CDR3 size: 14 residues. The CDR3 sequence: CASSLRAGQETQYF. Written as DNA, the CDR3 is TGTGCCAGCAGCTTAAGGGCTGGCCAAGAGACCCAGTACTTC.

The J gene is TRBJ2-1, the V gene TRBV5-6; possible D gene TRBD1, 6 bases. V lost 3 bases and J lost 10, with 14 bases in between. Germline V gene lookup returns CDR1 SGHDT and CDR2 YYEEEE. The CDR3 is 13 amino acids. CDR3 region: CASSSRFTGEQFF. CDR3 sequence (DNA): TGTGCCAGCAGCTCCAGGTTTACAGGGGAGCAGTTCTTC.

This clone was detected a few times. The CDR3 DNA reads TGTGCCAGCAGCCAAGACCCAGCGGGAAATGATTACAATGAGCAGTTCTTC. Its protein product is CASSQDPAGNDYNEQFF. V and J are TRBV4-2 and TRBJ2-1; 7 positions agree with TRBD2. V gave up 0 bases and J gave up 4 bases; unmatched junction bases: 9. Germline CDR1 and CDR2: LGHNA and YNFKEQ. This CDR3 contains 17 residues.

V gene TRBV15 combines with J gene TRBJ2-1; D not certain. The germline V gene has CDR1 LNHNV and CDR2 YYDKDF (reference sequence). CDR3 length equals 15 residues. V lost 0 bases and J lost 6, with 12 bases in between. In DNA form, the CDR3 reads TGTGCCACCAGCAGAGATTTCGGAGCCCGCAATGAGCAGTTCTTC. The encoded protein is CATSRDFGARNEQFF.

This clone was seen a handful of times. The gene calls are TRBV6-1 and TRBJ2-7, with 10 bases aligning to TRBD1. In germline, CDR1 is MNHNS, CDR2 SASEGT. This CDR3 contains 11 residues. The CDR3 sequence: CASSELGTGVV. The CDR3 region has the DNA TGTGCCAGCAGTGAACTGGGGACAGGGGTCGTC.

The CDR3 sequence is CSVEDSGGKRTEAFF. The CDR3 DNA is TGCAGCGTTGAAGACTCGGGGGGGAAGAGAACTGAAGCTTTCTTT. V gene TRBV29-1 combines with J gene TRBJ1-1; D might be TRBD1 (5 bases). Trimming took off 0 bases at V and 5 bases at J, with 16 bases between the two ends. CDR3 length: 15 residues. The germline gives CDR1 SQVTM, CDR2 ANQGSEA. The full variable domain, with the rest looked up from reference TRBV29-1 and TRBJ1-1, is SAVISQKPSRDICQRGTSLTIQCQVDSQVTMMFWYRQQPGQSLTLIATANQGSEATYESGFVIDKFPISRPNLTFSTLTVSNMSPEDSSIYLCSVEDSGGKRTEAFFGQGTRLTVV.

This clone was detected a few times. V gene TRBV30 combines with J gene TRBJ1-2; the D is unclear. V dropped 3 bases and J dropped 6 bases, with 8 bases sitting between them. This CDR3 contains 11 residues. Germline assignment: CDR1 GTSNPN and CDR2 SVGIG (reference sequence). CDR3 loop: CAWRYLNGYTF. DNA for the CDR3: TGTGCCTGGAGATACTTAAATGGCTACACCTTC.

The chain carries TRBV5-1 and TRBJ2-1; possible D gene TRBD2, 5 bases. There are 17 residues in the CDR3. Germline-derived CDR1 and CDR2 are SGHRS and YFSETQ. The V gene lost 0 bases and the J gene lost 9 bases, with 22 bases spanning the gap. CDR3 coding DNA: TGCGCCAGCAGCTTGGCCAGAGGGTTCGTCGATGGTAGTGAGCAGTTCTTC. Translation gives CASSLARGFVDGSEQFF.

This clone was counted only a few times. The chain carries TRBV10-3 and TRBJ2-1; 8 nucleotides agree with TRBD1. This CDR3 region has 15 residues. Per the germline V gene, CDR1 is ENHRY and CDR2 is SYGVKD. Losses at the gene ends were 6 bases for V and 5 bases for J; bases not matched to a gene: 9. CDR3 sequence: CAIRGSTGVHNEQFF. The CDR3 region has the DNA TGTGCCATCAGAGGGTCGACAGGGGTCCACAATGAGCAGTTCTTC.

CDR3 in amino acids: CASLRQVNTGELFF. The CDR3 nucleotides are TGTGCCAGTTTGCGACAGGTGAACACCGGGGAGCTGTTTTTT. The genes are TRBV6-1 and TRBJ2-2; maybe TRBD1 (6 bases). Trimming shortened V by 9 bases and J by 1 base, and 12 bases separated the two germline ends. Germline CDR1 and CDR2: MNHNS and SASEGT. This CDR3 has 14 amino acids.

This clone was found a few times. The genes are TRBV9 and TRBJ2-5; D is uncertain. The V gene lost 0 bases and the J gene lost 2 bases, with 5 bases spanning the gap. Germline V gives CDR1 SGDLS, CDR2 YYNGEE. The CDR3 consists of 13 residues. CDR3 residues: CASSVDRQETQYF. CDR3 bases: TGTGCCAGCAGCGTAGATCGGCAAGAGACCCAGTACTTC. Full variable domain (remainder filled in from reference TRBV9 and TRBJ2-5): DSGVTQTPKHLITATGQRVTLRCSPRSGDLSVYWYQQSLDQGLQFLIQYYNGEERAKGNILERFSAQQFPDLHSELNLSSLELGDSALYFCASSVDRQETQYFGPGTRLLVL.

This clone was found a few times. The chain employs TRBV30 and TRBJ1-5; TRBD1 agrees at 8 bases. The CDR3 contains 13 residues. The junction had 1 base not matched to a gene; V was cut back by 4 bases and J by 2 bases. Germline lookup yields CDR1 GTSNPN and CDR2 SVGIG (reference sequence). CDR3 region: CAWTGGGNQPQHF. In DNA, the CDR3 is TGTGCCTGGACAGGGGGCGGCAATCAGCCCCAGCATTTT.

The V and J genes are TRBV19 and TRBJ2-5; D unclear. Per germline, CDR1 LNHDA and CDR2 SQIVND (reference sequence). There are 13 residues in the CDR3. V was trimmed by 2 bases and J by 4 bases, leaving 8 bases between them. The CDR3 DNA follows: TGTGCCAGTAGTATAAGCAGAGGAGAGACCCAGTACTTC. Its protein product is CASSISRGETQYF.

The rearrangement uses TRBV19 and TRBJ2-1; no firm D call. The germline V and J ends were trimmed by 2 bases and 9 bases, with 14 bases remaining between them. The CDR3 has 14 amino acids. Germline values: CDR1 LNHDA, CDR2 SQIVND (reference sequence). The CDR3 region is CASSISPPISEQFF. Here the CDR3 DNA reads TGTGCCAGTAGTATAAGTCCACCTATTTCTGAGCAGTTCTTC.

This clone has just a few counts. The CDR3 region has the DNA TGTGCCAGCAGCTTCCGGGACTACATGACCGGGGAGCTGTTTTTT. Its protein is CASSFRDYMTGELFF. The gene calls are TRBV5-4 and TRBJ2-2, with 7 bases lining up with TRBD2. The CDR3 extends over 15 amino acids. V trimming: 2 bases; J trimming: 5 bases; junction bases outside the gene matches: 6. Per the germline V gene, CDR1 is SGHNT and CDR2 is YYREEE (reference sequence).

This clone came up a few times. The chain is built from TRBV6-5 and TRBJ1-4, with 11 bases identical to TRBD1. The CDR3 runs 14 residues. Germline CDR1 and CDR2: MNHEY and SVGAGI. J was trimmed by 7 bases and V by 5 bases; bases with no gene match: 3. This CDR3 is CASSSGQGAEKLFF. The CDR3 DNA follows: TGTGCCAGCAGTAGTGGACAGGGGGCTGAAAAACTGTTTTTT.

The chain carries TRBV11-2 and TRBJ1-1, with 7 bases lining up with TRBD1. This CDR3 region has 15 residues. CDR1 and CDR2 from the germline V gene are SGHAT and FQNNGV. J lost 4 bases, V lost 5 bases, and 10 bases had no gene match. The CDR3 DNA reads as TGTGCCAGCAGCCAAAGAACAGGGGCGGTCACTGAAGCTTTCTTT. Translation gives CASSQRTGAVTEAFF. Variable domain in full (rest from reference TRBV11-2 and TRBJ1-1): EAGVAQSPRYKIIEKRQSVAFWCNPISGHATLYWYQQILGQGPKLLIQFQNNGVVDDSQLPKDRFSAERLKGVDSTLKIQPAKLEDSAVYLCASSQRTGAVTEAFFGQGTRLTVV.

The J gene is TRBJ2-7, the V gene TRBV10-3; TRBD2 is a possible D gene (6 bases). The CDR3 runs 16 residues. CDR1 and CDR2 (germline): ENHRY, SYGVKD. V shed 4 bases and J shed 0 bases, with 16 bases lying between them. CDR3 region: CAISAQSGGSSYEQYF. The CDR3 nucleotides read TGTGCCATCAGTGCCCAATCCGGGGGAAGCTCCTACGAGCAGTACTTC.